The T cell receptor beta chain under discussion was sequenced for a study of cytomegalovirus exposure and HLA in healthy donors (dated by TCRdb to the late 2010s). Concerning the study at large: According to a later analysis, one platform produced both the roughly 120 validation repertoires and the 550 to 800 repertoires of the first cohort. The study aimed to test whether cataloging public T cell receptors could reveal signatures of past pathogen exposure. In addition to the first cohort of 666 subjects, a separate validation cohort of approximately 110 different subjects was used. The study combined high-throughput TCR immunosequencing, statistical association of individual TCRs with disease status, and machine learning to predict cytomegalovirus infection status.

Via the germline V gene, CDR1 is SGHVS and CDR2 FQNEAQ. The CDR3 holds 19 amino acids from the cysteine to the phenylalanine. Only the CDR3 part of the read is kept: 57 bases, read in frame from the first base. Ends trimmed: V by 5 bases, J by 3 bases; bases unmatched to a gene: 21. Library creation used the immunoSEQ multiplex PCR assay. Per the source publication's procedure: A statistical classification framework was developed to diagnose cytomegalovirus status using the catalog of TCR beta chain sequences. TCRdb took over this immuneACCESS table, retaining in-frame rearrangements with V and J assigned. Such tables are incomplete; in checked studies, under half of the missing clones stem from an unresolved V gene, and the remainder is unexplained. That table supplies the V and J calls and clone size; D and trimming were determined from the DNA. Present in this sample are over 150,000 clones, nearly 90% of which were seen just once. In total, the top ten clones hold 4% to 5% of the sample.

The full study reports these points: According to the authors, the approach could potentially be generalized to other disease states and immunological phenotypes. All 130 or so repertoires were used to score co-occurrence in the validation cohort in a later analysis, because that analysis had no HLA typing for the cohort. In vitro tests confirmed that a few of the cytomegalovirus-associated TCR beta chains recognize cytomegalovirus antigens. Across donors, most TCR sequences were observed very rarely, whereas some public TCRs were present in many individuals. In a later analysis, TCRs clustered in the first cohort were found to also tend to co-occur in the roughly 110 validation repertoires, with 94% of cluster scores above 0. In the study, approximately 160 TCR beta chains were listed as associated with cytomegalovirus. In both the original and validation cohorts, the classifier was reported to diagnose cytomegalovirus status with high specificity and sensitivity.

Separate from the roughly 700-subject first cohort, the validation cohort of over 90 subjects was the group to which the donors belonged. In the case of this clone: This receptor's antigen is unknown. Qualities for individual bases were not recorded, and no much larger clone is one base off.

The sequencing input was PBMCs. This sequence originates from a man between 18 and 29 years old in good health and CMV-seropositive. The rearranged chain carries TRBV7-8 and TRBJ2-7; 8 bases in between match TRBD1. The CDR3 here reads CASSLYRFASGQVGYEQYF. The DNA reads TGTGCCAGCAGCCTCTATAGGTTTGCCTCGGGACAGGTGGGCTACGAGCAGTACTTC.